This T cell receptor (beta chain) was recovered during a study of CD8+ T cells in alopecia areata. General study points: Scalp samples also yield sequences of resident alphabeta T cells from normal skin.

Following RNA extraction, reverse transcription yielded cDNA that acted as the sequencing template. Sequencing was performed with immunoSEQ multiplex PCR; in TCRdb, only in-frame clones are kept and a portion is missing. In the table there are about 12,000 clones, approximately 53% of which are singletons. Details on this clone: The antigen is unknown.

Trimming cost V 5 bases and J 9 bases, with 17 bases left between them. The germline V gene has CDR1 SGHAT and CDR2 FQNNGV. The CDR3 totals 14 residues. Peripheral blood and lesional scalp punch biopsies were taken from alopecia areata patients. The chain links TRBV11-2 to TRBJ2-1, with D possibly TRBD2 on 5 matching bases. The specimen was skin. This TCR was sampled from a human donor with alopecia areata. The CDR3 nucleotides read TGTGCCAGCAGCCGCTCGGGGTCCGAGGGTGAGCAGTTCTTC. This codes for CASSRSGSEGEQFF.